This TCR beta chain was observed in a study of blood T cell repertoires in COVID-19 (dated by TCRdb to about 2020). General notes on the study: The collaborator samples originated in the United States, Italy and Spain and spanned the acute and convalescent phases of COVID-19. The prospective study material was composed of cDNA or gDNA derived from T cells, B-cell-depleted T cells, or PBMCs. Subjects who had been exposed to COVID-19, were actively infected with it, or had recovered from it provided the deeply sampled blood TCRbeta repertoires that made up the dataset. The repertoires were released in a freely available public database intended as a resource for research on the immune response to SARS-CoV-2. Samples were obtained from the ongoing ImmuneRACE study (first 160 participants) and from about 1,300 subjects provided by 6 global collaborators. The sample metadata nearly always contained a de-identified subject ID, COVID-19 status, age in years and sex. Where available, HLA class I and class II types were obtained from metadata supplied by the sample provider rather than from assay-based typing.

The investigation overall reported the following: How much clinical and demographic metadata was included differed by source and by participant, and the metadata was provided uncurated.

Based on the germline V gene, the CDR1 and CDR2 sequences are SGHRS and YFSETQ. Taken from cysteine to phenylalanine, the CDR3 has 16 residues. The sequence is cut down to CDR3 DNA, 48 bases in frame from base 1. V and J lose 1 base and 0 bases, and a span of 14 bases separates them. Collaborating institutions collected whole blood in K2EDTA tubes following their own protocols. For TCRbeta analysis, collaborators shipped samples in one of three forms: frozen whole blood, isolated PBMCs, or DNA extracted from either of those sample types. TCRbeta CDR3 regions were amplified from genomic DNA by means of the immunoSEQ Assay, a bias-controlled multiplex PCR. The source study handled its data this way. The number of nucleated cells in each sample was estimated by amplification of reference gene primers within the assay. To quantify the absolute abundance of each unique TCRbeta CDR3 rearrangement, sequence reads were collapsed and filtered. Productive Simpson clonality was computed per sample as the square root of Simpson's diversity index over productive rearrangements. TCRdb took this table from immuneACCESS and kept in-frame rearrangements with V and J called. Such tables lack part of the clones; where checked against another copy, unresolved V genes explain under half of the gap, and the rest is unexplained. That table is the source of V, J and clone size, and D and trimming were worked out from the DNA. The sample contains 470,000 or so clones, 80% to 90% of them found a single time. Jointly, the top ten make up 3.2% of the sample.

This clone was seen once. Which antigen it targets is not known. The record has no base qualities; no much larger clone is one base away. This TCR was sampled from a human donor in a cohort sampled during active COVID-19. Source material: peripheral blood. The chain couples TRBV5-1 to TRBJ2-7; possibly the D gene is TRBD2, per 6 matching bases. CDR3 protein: CASSLNAGPDSYEQYF. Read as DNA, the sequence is TGCGCCAGCAGCTTGAATGCGGGACCGGACTCCTACGAGCAGTACTTC.